Shown below are 31 T cell receptor beta chains from a single sample sequenced in a study of Ad26.COV2.S vaccination and SARS-CoV-2 variants. The treatment: roughly 20 received Ad26.COV2.S at low or high dose, single or two shots; 5 received placebo; per-sample allocation not given. Day 63 following the first vaccine or placebo injection was when the samples were taken. Libraries were prepared by immunoSEQ multiplex PCR; TCRdb keeps only in-frame clonotypes and omits some of them. The sample records 350,000 to 450,000 clones, around nine tenths being singletons. Sequenced material: peripheral blood, taken in a trial of Ad26.COV2.S vaccine versus placebo. These receptors were taken from a person between 18 and 65 years old who received the Ad26.COV2.S COVID-19 vaccine or a placebo.

The rearrangement joins TRBV9 to TRBJ2-3; no clear D gene. Germline V gene data show CDR1 as SGDLS and CDR2 as YYNGEE. V was pared by 2 bases and J by 6 bases, with 10 bases between. This CDR3 region has 13 residues. The CDR3 DNA follows: TGTGCCAGCAGCGTGGGAATCGGCGATACGCAGTATTTT. Its translation: CASSVGIGDTQYF.

Concerning this clone itself: The sample contains more than one DNA sequence encoding this CDR3. The CDR3 region is CASSSTDTQYF. The CDR3 coding sequence is TGTGCCAGCTCCAGCACAGATACGCAGTATTTT. The rearrangement uses TRBV18 and TRBJ2-3; D remains unclear. The germline gives CDR1 KGHSH, CDR2 LQKENI. This CDR3 is 11 amino acids long. Trimming removed 6 bases from V and 0 bases from J, with 1 base in between.

V usage is TRBV4-2 and J usage is TRBJ2-7, with TRBD1 as a possible D gene (6 bases). The CDR3 is 15 amino acids. In germline, CDR1 is LGHNA, CDR2 YNFKEQ. The V end lost 6 bases, the J end lost 1 base, and 16 bases lay between the germline ends. CDR3 residues: CASSHRGGESYEQYF. The DNA of the CDR3 is TGTGCCAGCAGTCACAGAGGGGGAGAATCCTACGAGCAGTACTTC.

This chain uses TRBV4-2 with TRBJ2-1, with D possibly being TRBD1 (6 bases). Trimming took off 2 bases at V and 6 bases at J, with 8 bases between the two ends. Germline values: CDR1 LGHNA, CDR2 YNFKEQ. The length of the CDR3 is 13 residues. CDR3 loop: CASSQLQGNEQFF. CDR3 in DNA: TGTGCCAGCAGCCAACTACAGGGCAATGAGCAGTTCTTC.

Only one count was recorded for this clone. The J gene is TRBJ2-5, the V gene TRBV6-5, with D perhaps TRBD1 (5 bases). This CDR3 contains 13 residues. Germline V gene sequence: CDR1 MNHEY, CDR2 SVGAGI. V lost 6 bases and J 3 bases, leaving 11 bases between the germline ends. CDR3 in amino acids: CASSATAKETQYF. The CDR3 DNA follows: TGTGCCAGCAGCGCGACAGCTAAAGAGACCCAGTACTTC.

The V gene is TRBV19, the J gene TRBJ2-2; D perhaps matches TRBD2 (8 bases). V was trimmed by 7 bases and J by 4 bases, leaving 22 bases between them. This CDR3 is 17 amino acids long. Germline V gene data show CDR1 as LNHDA and CDR2 as SQIVND (reference sequence). The CDR3: CASTPTGRGLGTGELFF. CDR3 sequence (DNA): TGTGCCAGTACCCCAACCGGGAGGGGGCTGGGCACCGGGGAGCTGTTTTTT.

This clone has just a few counts. The chain is built from TRBV2 and TRBJ2-2; possible D gene TRBD2, 6 bases. V was cut by 1 base and J by 4 bases, with 10 bases left in between. The germline gives CDR1 SNHLY, CDR2 FYNNEI. The CDR3 contains 15 residues. The CDR3 region has the DNA TGTGCCAGCAGTGAAGACGGGGGTTTCACCGGGGAGCTGTTTTTT. Protein product: CASSEDGGFTGELFF.

The chain has TRBV7-9 and TRBJ2-3; D may be TRBD1 (6 bases). The CDR3 totals 14 residues. Germline CDR1 and CDR2: SEHNR and FQNEAQ (reference sequence). V lost 3 bases, J lost 2 bases, and 9 bases lay in between. The CDR3 sequence: CASSFAGDTDTQYF. The CDR3 region has the DNA TGTGCCAGCAGCTTCGCAGGGGACACAGATACGCAGTATTTT.

V is TRBV11-3 and J is TRBJ2-2; D is undetermined. Trimming took off 5 bases at V and 8 bases at J, with 18 bases between the two ends. The CDR3 covers 15 residues. CDR1 is SGHNT, CDR2 YENEEA, per germline. The CDR3, as DNA: TGTGCCAGCAGCCCTCGGGCAGTGGGTAGGGGGGAGCTGTTTTTT. This codes for CASSPRAVGRGELFF.

The chain links TRBV19 to TRBJ2-5, with TRBD1 identical over 8 bases. The CDR3 is 14 residues long. CDR1 LNHDA and CDR2 SQIVND come from the germline V gene (reference sequence). V was pared by 3 bases and J by 5 bases, with 5 bases of the junction left unmatched. This CDR3 is CASSIDRGAETQYF. CDR3 bases: TGTGCCAGTAGTATCGACAGGGGAGCGGAGACCCAGTACTTC.

The rearrangement joins TRBV19 to TRBJ2-5; D gene ambiguous. This CDR3 comprises 17 residues. The V gene's germline CDR1 is LNHDA and CDR2 SQIVND (reference sequence). V gave up 3 bases and J gave up 7 bases, with 24 bases separating them. CDR3 DNA sequence: TGTGCCAGTAGTATGGTGGGCCGTGGCAGTTCGCCTGGGACCCAGTACTTC. It encodes CASSMVGRGSSPGTQYF.

This chain links TRBV5-4 with TRBJ2-1, with TRBD2 identical over 13 bases. The ends lost 3 bases at V and 8 bases at J; junction bases unmatched: 8. Looked up from germline, CDR1 is SGHNT and CDR2 is YYREEE (reference sequence). CDR3 length: 16 amino acids. This CDR3 reads CASSSRTSGSVYEQFF. The CDR3 DNA is TGTGCCAGCAGCTCCCGGACTAGCGGGAGCGTCTATGAGCAGTTCTTC.

The chain combines TRBV5-6 with TRBJ1-1; D is unclear. Trimming took 4 bases from V and 1 from J, leaving 11 bases between them. This CDR3 spans 14 amino acids. CDR1 SGHDT and CDR2 YYEEEE come from the germline V gene. CDR3: CASSPTLENTEAFF. CDR3 nucleotides: TGTGCCAGCAGCCCAACACTGGAGAACACTGAAGCTTTCTTT.

This chain connects TRBV19 to TRBJ2-7; TRBD2 matches at 13 bases. This CDR3 comprises 14 residues. Germline trimming cut 10 bases from V and 5 bases from J; bases unmatched to any gene: 8. Germline CDR1 reads LNHDA; CDR2 reads SQIVND (reference sequence). CDR3 residues: CATRTSGSFNEQYF. CDR3 in DNA: TGTGCCACTCGGACTAGCGGGAGTTTCAACGAGCAGTACTTC.

This clone was counted once. The V and J genes are TRBV19 and TRBJ1-2, with D possibly TRBD1 on 5 matching bases. CDR1 and CDR2 (germline): LNHDA, SQIVND (reference sequence). Trimming pared 5 bases from V and 6 bases from J, leaving 19 bases between. This CDR3 region has 15 residues. The CDR3 loop is CASSLREGVMDGYTF. The CDR3 nucleotides read TGTGCCAGTAGTCTTCGAGAAGGGGTTATGGATGGCTACACCTTC.

A few counts support this clone. The chain has TRBV19 and TRBJ2-7; possible D gene TRBD2, 5 bases. The germline V gene encodes CDR1 LNHDA and CDR2 SQIVND (reference sequence). The V end lost 6 bases, the J end lost 2 bases, and 14 bases lay between the germline ends. CDR3 length equals 14 residues. The CDR3 DNA reads TGTGCCAGTAGCAGACGTTGGGGAGCCTACGAGCAGTACTTC. Encoded protein: CASSRRWGAYEQYF.

The chain recombines TRBV27 with TRBJ2-3, with TRBD2 identical over 8 bases. The V gene's germline CDR1 is MNHEY and CDR2 SMNVEV (reference sequence). Trimming took 0 bases from V and 3 from J; bases not matched to a gene: 5. The CDR3 extends over 16 amino acids. DNA of the CDR3: TGTGCCAGCAGTTTATCGAGCGGGAGCATAACAGATACGCAGTATTTT. It is translated as CASSLSSGSITDTQYF.

The chain uses TRBV28 and TRBJ1-1; no reliable D call. V lost 2 bases and J lost 3, with 10 bases in between. Germline V gene data show CDR1 as MDHEN and CDR2 as SYDVKM. This CDR3 has 14 residues. The CDR3 nucleotides are TGTGCCAGCAGTTTACCGAGGAGGGACACTGAAGCTTTCTTT. Its protein product is CASSLPRRDTEAFF.

V is TRBV5-1 and J is TRBJ1-5; the D gene is possibly TRBD1 (5 bases). V was pared by 4 bases and J by 2 bases, with 13 bases between. CDR3 length equals 15 residues. Germline V CDR1 and CDR2: SGHRS, YFSETQ. This chain's CDR3 is CASSPGGGGNQPQHF. The CDR3 DNA follows: TGCGCCAGCAGCCCGGGGGGAGGGGGCAATCAGCCCCAGCATTTT.

The rearrangement uses TRBV5-1 and TRBJ1-2; D is ambiguous. This CDR3 comprises 13 residues. Trimming removed 0 bases at V and 7 bases at J, with 10 bases between. Germline V gene sequence: CDR1 SGHRS, CDR2 YFSETQ. CDR3 region: CASSLVEASGYTF. The CDR3, as DNA: TGCGCCAGCAGCTTGGTGGAGGCTAGTGGCTACACCTTC. The full variable domain, with the rest looked up from reference TRBV5-1 and TRBJ1-2, is KAGVTQTPRYLIKTRGQQVTLSCSPISGHRSVSWYQQTPGQGLQFLFEYFSETQRNKGNFPGRFSGRQFSNSRSEMNVSTLELGDSALYLCASSLVEASGYTFGSGTRLTVV.

The genes are TRBV28 and TRBJ2-7; D gene ambiguous. V lost 6 bases, J lost 7 bases, and 19 bases lay in between. The CDR3 runs 14 residues. The germline V gene has CDR1 MDHEN and CDR2 SYDVKM. CDR3 nucleotides: TGTGCCAGCAGCCCGGGTCCGTTGGTCTGGGAGCAGTACTTC. Amino acid sequence: CASSPGPLVWEQYF.

The chain employs TRBV28 and TRBJ2-7, with a tentative D call TRBD2 (6 bases). Trimming pared 4 bases from V and 5 bases from J, leaving 12 bases between. The CDR3 totals 13 residues. Germline V gives CDR1 MDHEN, CDR2 SYDVKM. The CDR3 DNA reads as TGTGCCAGCAGTTCCTCACTAGCTCACGAGCAGTACTTC. Amino acids: CASSSSLAHEQYF.

The chain couples TRBV12-3 or TRBV12-4 to TRBJ1-4; 7 bases map to TRBD1. With 6 bases clipped from V and 5 bases from J, the junction kept 3 bases outside the gene matches. CDR3 length: 13 amino acids. CDR3 sequence: CASRRGQNEKLFF. The CDR3 DNA sequence: TGTGCCAGCAGGCGGGGACAGAATGAAAAACTGTTTTTT.

The chain combines TRBV7-3 with TRBJ2-7, with D tentatively TRBD2 (7 bases). Trimming took 10 bases from V and 3 from J, leaving 28 bases between them. This CDR3 region has 17 residues. CDR1 SGHTA and CDR2 FQGTGA come from the germline V gene. CDR3 protein: CAIKRGFGGSPNYEQYF. Written as DNA, the CDR3 is TGTGCCATAAAAAGGGGGTTTGGCGGGAGCCCTAACTACGAGCAGTACTTC.

This clone was picked up a small number of times. The V and J genes are TRBV6-5 and TRBJ1-2; D perhaps matches TRBD1 (5 bases). The length of the CDR3 is 14 residues. CDR1 and CDR2 (germline): MNHEY, SVGAGI. Here the CDR3 reads CVTAGPGKTYGYTF. For the CDR3, the DNA is TGTGTGACAGCGGGACCCGGGAAGACCTATGGCTACACCTTC.

J is TRBJ2-2 and V is TRBV5-4, with D tentatively TRBD1 or TRBD2 (5 bases each). This CDR3 is 15 amino acids long. The germline gives CDR1 SGHNT, CDR2 YYREEE (reference sequence). V dropped 4 bases and J dropped 5 bases, with 15 bases sitting between them. Here the CDR3 DNA reads TGTGCCAGCAGCCCTGGGACCTGGCCAACCGGGGAGCTGTTTTTT. Translating gives CASSPGTWPTGELFF.

The genes are TRBV5-1 and TRBJ2-1; D call uncertain. The CDR3 runs to 14 residues. V gave up 7 bases and J gave up 0 bases, with 11 bases separating them. Germline V gene data show CDR1 as SGHRS and CDR2 as YFSETQ. The CDR3 DNA is TGCGCCAGCCAGCTCGGTAGCTCCTACAATGAGCAGTTCTTC. Translation gives CASQLGSSYNEQFF.

The chain carries TRBV7-9 and TRBJ2-7, with a possible D match to TRBD2 (6 bases). The CDR3 is made up of 16 amino acids. V was trimmed by 1 base and J by 2 bases, leaving 15 bases between them. Germline V gene sequence: CDR1 SEHNR, CDR2 FQNEAQ (reference sequence). The CDR3 DNA follows: TGTGCCAGCAGCTTAGTGTTGGGGGGTTTTACCTACGAGCAGTACTTC. Translated: CASSLVLGGFTYEQYF.

This chain connects TRBV12-3 or TRBV12-4 to TRBJ1-2; D is undetermined. CDR3 length: 13 amino acids. V was pared by 3 bases and J by 7 bases, with 12 bases between. The CDR3 DNA reads as TGTGCCAGCAGTTTGATGGGGAGGGCTGGCTACACCTTC. Protein: CASSLMGRAGYTF.

This clone showed up just once. The rearrangement uses TRBV7-6 and TRBJ1-5; D call uncertain. CDR1 and CDR2 (germline): SGHVS, FNYEAQ. The germline V and J ends were trimmed by 5 bases and 3 bases, with 8 bases remaining between them. The length of the CDR3 is 13 residues. The CDR3 reads CASSPAPNQPQHF. The CDR3 nucleotides read TGTGCCAGCAGCCCTGCACCCAATCAGCCCCAGCATTTT. Supplemented by reference TRBV7-6 and TRBJ1-5, the full variable domain reads GAGVSQSPRYKVTKRGQDVALRCDPISGHVSLYWYRQALGQGPEFLTYFNYEAQQDKSGLPNDRFSAERPEGSISTLTIQRTEQRDSAMYRCASSPAPNQPQHFGDGTRLSIL.

This sequence joins TRBV30 and TRBJ1-1; D is uncertain. The V and J ends lost 7 bases and 3 bases respectively, with 15 bases between them. Germline values: CDR1 GTSNPN, CDR2 SVGIG (reference sequence). The CDR3 is made up of 13 amino acids. In nucleotides, the CDR3 is TGTGCCTCCCAGCGGTCCTCTTACACTGAAGCTTTCTTT. It is translated as CASQRSSYTEAFF.